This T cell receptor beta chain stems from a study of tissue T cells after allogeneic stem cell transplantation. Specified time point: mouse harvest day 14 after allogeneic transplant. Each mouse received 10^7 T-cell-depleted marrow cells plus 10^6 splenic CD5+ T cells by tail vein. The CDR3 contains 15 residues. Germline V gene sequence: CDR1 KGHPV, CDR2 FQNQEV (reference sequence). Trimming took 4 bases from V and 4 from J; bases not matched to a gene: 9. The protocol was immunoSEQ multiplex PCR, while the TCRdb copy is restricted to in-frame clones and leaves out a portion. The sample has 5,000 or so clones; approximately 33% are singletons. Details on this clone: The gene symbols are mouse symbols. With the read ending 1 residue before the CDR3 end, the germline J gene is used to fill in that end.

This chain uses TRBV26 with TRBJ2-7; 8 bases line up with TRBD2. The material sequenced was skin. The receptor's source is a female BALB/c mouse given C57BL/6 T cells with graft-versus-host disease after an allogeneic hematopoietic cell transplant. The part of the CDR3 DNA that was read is TGTGCCAGCAGTCCAGAACTGGGGGTGCCATATGAACAGTAC. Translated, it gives CASSPELGVPYEQY. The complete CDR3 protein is CASSPELGVPYEQYF.